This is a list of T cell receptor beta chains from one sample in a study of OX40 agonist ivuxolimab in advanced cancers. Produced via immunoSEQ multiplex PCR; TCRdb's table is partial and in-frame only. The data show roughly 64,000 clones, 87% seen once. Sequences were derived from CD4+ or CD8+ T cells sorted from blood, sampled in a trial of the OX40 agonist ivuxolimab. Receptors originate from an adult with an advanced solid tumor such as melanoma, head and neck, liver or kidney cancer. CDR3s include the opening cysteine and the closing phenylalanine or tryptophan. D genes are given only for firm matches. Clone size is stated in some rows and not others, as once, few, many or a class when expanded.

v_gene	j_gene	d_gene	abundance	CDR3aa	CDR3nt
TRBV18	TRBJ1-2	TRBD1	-	CASSPPPAGGESGYTF	TGTGCCAGCTCACCACCTCCGGCAGGGGGCGAATCTGGCTACACCTTC
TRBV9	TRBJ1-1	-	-	CASSVGDRRVNTEAFF	TGTGCCAGCAGCGTAGGGGACCGCAGAGTGAACACTGAAGCTTTCTTT
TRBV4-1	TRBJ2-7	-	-	CASSQDSNQGSRYEQYF	TGCGCCAGCAGCCAAGATTCGAACCAGGGATCTCGCTACGAGCAGTACTTC
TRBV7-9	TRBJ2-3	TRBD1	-	CASSLAPSTGGSTDTQYF	TGTGCCAGCAGCTTAGCGCCCTCGACAGGGGGTAGCACAGATACGCAGTATTTT
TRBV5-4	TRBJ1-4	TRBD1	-	CASSNRTGVEKLFF	TGTGCCAGCAGCAACCGTACAGGGGTTGAAAAACTGTTTTTT
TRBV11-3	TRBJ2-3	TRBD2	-	CASSSGTASTDTQYF	TGTGCCAGCAGCAGCGGGACGGCTAGCACAGATACGCAGTATTTT
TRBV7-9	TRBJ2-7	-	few	CASVPLYGDEQYF	TGTGCCAGCGTTCCCCTCTATGGGGACGAGCAGTACTTC
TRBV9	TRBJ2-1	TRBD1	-	CASTSDGQGVNEQFF	TGTGCCAGCACTTCAGACGGGCAGGGGGTGAATGAGCAGTTCTTC
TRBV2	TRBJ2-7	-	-	CALGGGTYEQYF	TGTGCCCTCGGTGGAGGAACATACGAGCAGTACTTC
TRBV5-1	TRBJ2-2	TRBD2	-	CASSWTSGGATGELFF	TGCGCCAGCAGCTGGACTAGCGGGGGGGCCACCGGGGAGCTGTTTTTT
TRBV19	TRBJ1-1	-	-	CASSIRSGMNTEAFF	TGTGCCAGTAGTATACGTTCAGGGATGAACACTGAAGCTTTCTTT
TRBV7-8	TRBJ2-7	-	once	CASSSWAPIEQYF	TGTGCCAGCAGTTCGTGGGCCCCTATCGAGCAGTACTTC
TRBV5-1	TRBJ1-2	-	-	CATRTEPTGGYTF	TGCGCCACCAGGACAGAGCCAACGGGTGGCTACACCTTC
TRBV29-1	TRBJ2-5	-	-	CSGQQETQYF	TGCAGCGGCCAGCAAGAGACCCAGTACTTC
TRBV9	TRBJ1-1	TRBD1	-	CASSVRDREGITEAFF	TGTGCCAGCAGCGTGCGGGACAGGGAGGGAATCACTGAAGCTTTCTTT
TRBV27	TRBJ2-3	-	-	CASSFRESDTQYF	TGTGCCAGCAGTTTTCGGGAATCAGATACGCAGTATTTT
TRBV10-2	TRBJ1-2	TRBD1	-	CASSSLLTGRGGYTF	TGCGCCAGCAGTTCCCTTCTGACAGGGAGGGGTGGCTACACCTTC
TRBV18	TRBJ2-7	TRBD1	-	CASSPPGQGYEQYF	TGTGCCAGCTCACCACCGGGACAGGGGTACGAGCAGTACTTC
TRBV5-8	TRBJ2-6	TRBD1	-	CAIRTGGLSGANVLTF	TGTGCCATAAGGACAGGGGGTCTCTCTGGGGCCAACGTCCTGACTTTC
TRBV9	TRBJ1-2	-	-	CASSVDMGYGYTF	TGTGCCAGCAGCGTAGACATGGGATATGGCTACACCTTC
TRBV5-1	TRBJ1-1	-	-	CASGQDPRGTEAFF	TGCGCCAGCGGGCAGGACCCCCGGGGGACTGAAGCTTTCTTT
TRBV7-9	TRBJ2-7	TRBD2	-	CASSPGLAGGRSWDEQYF	TGTGCCAGCAGTCCTGGACTAGCGGGAGGACGCTCTTGGGACGAGCAGTACTTC
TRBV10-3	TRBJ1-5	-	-	CAISDQGNDQPQHF	TGTGCCATCAGCGATCAGGGAAACGATCAGCCCCAGCATTTT
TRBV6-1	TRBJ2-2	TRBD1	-	CASRTGGATGELFF	TGTGCCAGCAGGACAGGGGGAGCGACCGGGGAGCTGTTTTTT
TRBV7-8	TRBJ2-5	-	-	CASSLSPALGGQETQYF	TGTGCCAGCAGCTTAAGTCCCGCCCTGGGTGGCCAAGAGACCCAGTACTTC
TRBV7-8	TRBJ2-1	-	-	CASSPRRENEQFF	TGTGCCAGCAGCCCGCGCCGGGAAAATGAGCAGTTCTTC